Each of the 2 T cell receptor beta chains below was sequenced from the same sample in a study of OX40 agonist ivuxolimab in advanced cancers. Only in-frame clones appear in the TCRdb table, and some are missing; sequencing was by immunoSEQ multiplex PCR. The table lists approximately 91,000 clones, around 85% of them singletons. Specimen: CD4+ or CD8+ T cells sorted from blood, collected in a trial of the OX40 agonist ivuxolimab. Receptors originate from an adult with an advanced solid tumor such as melanoma, head and neck, liver or kidney cancer.

This chain links TRBV19 with TRBJ2-7; D might be TRBD2 (6 bases). The CDR3 totals 16 residues. Germline values: CDR1 LNHDA, CDR2 SQIVND (reference sequence). Deletions cut 4 bases from V and 2 bases from J, with 18 bases between. The CDR3 bases are TGTGCCAGTAGTACCCCCTGGGGACTGGGTACCTACGAGCAGTACTTC. Its translation: CASSTPWGLGTYEQYF. Filled out from reference TRBV19 and TRBJ2-7, the complete variable domain reads DGGITQSPKYLFRKEGQNVTLSCEQNLNHDAMYWYRQDPGQGLRLIYYSQIVNDFQKGDIAEGYSVSREKKESFPLTVTSAQKNPTAFYLCASSTPWGLGTYEQYFGPGTRLTVT.

The chain recombines TRBV19 with TRBJ2-7; 9 bases match TRBD1. CDR1 is LNHDA and CDR2 is SQIVND in the germline V gene (reference sequence). This CDR3 is 16 amino acids long. V shed 3 bases and J 7 bases; nucleotides not matched to a gene: 13. The CDR3 spells CASSISLGQGTGEQYF. CDR3 bases: TGTGCCAGTAGTATTTCTTTGGGACAGGGTACGGGGGAGCAGTACTTC.